This TCR beta chain was recovered during a study of response to subunit inactivated influenza vaccine. TCRdb analysed the RT-PCR reads with MiXCR anew, one entry per CDR3 protein. This sample carries 500,000 to 600,000 distinct CDR3 sequences, around 11% of them seen once, and the ten largest clones take approximately 11%. This clonotype was observed many times. Separately, the same data were catalogued under a study of T cells expressing NK-cell markers. According to that study: It was by 5'RACE template switching with UMIs that TCR beta cDNA was made. Sorting in several experiments was restricted by an anti-gamma-delta TCR antibody to alpha-beta TCR T cells.

The material sequenced was PBMCs from blood, taken on the day of vaccination. This TCR was recovered from a man aged 45-65 years who received an inactivated influenza vaccine.

The CDR3 DNA reads as TGTGCCGCCAGGGGGGCTAGCGGGGGGTTGGTCGATACGCAGTATTTT. It yields the protein CAARGASGGLVDTQYF. V is TRBV10-3 and J is TRBJ2-3, with 11 bases aligning to TRBD2. The CDR3 is made up of 16 amino acids. J lost 6 bases, V lost 11 bases, and 16 bases had no gene match. Germline values: CDR1 ENHRY, CDR2 SYGVKD.